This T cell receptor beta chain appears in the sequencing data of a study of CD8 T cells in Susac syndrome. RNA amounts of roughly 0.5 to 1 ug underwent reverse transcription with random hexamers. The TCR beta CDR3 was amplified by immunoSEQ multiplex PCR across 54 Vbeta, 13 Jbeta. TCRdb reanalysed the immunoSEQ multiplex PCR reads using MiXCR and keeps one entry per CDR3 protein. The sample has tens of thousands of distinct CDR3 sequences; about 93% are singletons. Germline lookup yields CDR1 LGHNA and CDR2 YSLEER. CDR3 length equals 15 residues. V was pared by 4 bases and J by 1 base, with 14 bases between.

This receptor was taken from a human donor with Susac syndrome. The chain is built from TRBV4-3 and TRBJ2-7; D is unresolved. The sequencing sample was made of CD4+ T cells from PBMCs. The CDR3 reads CASSPYLLASYEQYF. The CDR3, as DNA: TGCGCCAGCAGCCCATACCTCTTGGCGTCCTACGAGCAGTACTTC.